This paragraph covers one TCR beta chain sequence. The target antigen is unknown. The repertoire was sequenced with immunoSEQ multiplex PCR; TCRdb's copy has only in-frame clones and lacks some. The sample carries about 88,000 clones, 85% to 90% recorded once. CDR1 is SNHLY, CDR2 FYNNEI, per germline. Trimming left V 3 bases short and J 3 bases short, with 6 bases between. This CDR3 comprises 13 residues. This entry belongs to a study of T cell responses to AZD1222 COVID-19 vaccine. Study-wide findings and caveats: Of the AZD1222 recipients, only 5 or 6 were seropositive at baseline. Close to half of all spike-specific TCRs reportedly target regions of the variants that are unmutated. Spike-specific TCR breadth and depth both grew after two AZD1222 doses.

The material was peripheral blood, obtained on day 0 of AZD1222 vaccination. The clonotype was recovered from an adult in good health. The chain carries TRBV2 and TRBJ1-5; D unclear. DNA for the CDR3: TGTGCCAGCAGTGAGGAGTTCAATCAGCCCCAGCATTTT. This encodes CASSEEFNQPQHF.